This TCR beta chain was recovered during a study of beta chain features in type 1 diabetes. The study, taken as a whole, reports: Type 1 diabetes patients had moderately but significantly shorter TCRB CDR3s in all four CD4+ subsets. More deletions and fewer insertions at VDJ junctions were found in patients with type 1 diabetes.

The isolated RNA, all of it, was reverse transcribed, so expressed TCRB transcripts were what got sequenced. Using immunoSEQ multiplex PCR, the repertoire was profiled, and TCRdb retains in-frame clones only, with some absent. The sample holds 600,000 to 700,000 clones; under 15% are singletons and the top ten take about 0.02%. A remark on this clone: Its antigen is undetermined.

CDR1 and CDR2 from the germline V gene are SGDLS and YYNGEE. Trimming shortened V by 0 bases and J by 6 bases, and 10 bases separated the two germline ends. CDR3 length: 14 residues. The sample consisted of naive CD4+ T cells from blood. The source of this sequence is a man between 18 and 29 years old with type 1 diabetes. V is TRBV9 and J is TRBJ2-1, with D possibly matching TRBD1 (5 bases). CDR3 bases: TGTGCCAGCAGCGTAGCGGCCCAGGGCAATGAGCAGTTCTTC. It translates to CASSVAAQGNEQFF.